Given below is one TCR beta chain in context. What this receptor recognizes is not known. The sample holds no much larger clone one base away, and base qualities are not on file. This sample is part of a study of OX40 agonist ivuxolimab in advanced cancers. Study-wide context: Ivuxolimab was an agonistic, fully human IgG2 monoclonal antibody directed against OX40 (CD134), a costimulatory receptor. Intravenous ivuxolimab was administered to patients every 2 weeks at six dose levels: 0.01, 0.1, 0.3, 1.5, 3 and 10 mg/kg. Among the approximately 54 dose-escalation patients, about 20 had hepatocellular carcinoma, some 15 melanoma, 9 renal cell carcinoma and 9 head and neck cancer. A male proportion of 82.7% and a mean age of 60 years, ranging from roughly 20 to 80, were recorded for the dose-escalation cohort. Prior anti-PD-1, anti-PD-L1 or anti-CTLA-4 therapy was permitted, and roughly two fifths of dose-escalation patients had received checkpoint inhibitors. Partial responses were achieved by three dose-escalation patients, of whom one had hepatocellular carcinoma and two had cutaneous melanoma. Peripheral TCRbeta sequencing was intended to test whether TCR sequence diversity was altered and clonal T-cell expansion was caused by ivuxolimab. The monotherapy dose-escalation portion (N ≈ 56 patients) of the phase I ivuxolimab trial is reported in the paper. General conclusions and limits of the study: Low levels of normalized T-cell clonal expansion were also seen in some nonresponding patients. The antigen specificity of the peripheral T cells that underwent clonal expansion was not determined. After ivuxolimab, expanded clones were on average more numerous among CD8+ T cells than among CD4+ T cells. At doses of 0.1 to 3.0 mg/kg, clonal expansion of both CD4+ and CD8+ blood T cells was observed from baseline to week 6. In the 0.1-3.0 mg/kg groups, partial responders were among the patients with the lowest normalized peripheral clonal expansion, particularly in CD8+ T cells.

Patients with autoimmune disease history or receiving systemic immunosuppression were excluded from the trial. In every dose cohort, peripheral blood was drawn for TCR sequencing at baseline, cycle 4 day 1, and cycle 7 day 1. The samples were drawn from a first-in-human, open-label, multicenter phase I dose-escalation trial of ivuxolimab. Adults with locally advanced or metastatic melanoma, renal cell carcinoma, hepatocellular carcinoma or head and neck squamous cell carcinoma were enrolled in the trial. Before TCR sequencing, CD4+ and CD8+ T cells were separately sorted from peripheral blood. For sequencing of the TCRbeta CDR3 region, genomic DNA was extracted from the sorted cells. The immunoSEQ Assay was used for sequencing of TCRbeta CDR3 regions. The table was pulled from immuneACCESS by TCRdb, which kept in-frame rearrangements only. Such tables lose some clones; where checked, under half of the loss comes from unresolved V genes, and the rest has no known cause. The sample includes 65,000 or so clones, with roughly 85% observed a single time. The top ten clones comprise 2.8% of the sample.

Inclusive of the bounding cysteine and phenylalanine, the CDR3 is 16 residues long. The entry retains the CDR3 DNA only, 48 bases that are in frame from base 1. Unmatched junction bases come to 3, with V trimmed by 0 bases and J by 2 bases. CDR1 and CDR2, per the germline V gene, are LGHNA and YNFKEQ. The receptor chain draws on TRBV4-2 and TRBJ2-1; 8 of the junction bases match TRBD2. This receptor was taken from an adult with an advanced solid tumor such as melanoma, head and neck, liver or kidney cancer. The material sequenced was CD4+ or CD8+ T cells sorted from blood, taken in a trial of the OX40 agonist ivuxolimab. CDR3 loop: CASSQDARGAYNEQFF. The DNA sequence is as follows: TGTGCCAGCAGCCAAGATGCGCGGGGGGCCTACAATGAGCAGTTCTTC.